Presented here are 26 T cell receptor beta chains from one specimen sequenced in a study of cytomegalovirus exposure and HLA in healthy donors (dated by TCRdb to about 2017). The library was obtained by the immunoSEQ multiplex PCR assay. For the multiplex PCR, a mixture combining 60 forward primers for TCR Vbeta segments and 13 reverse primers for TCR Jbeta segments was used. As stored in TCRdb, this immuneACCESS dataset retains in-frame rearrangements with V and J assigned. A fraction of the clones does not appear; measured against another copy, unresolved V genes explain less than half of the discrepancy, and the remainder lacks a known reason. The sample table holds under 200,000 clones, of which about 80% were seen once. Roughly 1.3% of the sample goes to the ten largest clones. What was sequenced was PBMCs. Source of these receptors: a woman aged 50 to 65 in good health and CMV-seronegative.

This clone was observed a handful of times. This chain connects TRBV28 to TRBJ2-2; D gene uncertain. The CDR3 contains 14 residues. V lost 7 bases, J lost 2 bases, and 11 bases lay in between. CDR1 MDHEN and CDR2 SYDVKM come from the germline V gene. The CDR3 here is CASTFGPNTGELFF. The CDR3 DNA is TGTGCCAGCACCTTTGGGCCAAACACCGGGGAGCTGTTTTTT.

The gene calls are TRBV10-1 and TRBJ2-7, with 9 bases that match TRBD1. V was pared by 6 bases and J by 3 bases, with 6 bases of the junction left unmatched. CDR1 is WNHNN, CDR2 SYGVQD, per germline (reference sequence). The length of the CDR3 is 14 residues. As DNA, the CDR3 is TGCGCCAGCAGGAGGGACAGGGCCTGCTACGAGCAGTACTTC. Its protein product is CASRRDRACYEQYF.

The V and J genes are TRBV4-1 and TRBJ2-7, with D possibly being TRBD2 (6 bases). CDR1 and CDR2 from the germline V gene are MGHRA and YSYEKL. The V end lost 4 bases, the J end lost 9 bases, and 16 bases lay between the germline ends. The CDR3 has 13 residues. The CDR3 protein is CASSPSGGLGQYF. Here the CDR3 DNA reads TGCGCCAGCAGCCCTAGTGGGGGGTTAGGGCAGTACTTC.

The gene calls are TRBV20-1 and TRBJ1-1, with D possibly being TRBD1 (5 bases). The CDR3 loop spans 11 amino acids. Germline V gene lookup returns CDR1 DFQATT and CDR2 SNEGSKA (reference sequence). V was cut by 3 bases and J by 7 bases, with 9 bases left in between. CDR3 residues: CSARGHFEAFF. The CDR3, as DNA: TGCAGTGCTAGGGGGCATTTTGAAGCTTTCTTT.

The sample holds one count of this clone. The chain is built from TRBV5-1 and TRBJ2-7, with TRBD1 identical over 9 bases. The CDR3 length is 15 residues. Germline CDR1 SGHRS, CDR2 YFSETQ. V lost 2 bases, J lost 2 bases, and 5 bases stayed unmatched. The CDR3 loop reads CASSFGTGKTYEQYF. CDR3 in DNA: TGCGCCAGCAGCTTCGGGACAGGGAAAACCTACGAGCAGTACTTC.

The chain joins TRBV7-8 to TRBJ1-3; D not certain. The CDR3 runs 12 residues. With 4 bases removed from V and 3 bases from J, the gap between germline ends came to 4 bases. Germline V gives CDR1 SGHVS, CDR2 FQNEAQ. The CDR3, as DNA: TGTGCCAGCAGCTACAGTGGAAACACCATATATTTT. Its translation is CASSYSGNTIYF.

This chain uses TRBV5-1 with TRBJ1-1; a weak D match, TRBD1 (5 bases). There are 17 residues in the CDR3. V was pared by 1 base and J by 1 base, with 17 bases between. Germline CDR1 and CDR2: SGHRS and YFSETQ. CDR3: CASSLLGASKGNTEAFF. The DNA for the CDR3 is TGCGCCAGCAGCTTGCTAGGGGCCAGCAAAGGGAACACTGAAGCTTTCTTT.

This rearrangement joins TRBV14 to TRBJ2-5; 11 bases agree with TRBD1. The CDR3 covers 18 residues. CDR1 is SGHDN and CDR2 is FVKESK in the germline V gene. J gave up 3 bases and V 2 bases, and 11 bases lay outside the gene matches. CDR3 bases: TGTGCCAGCAGCCAAAGGATCCGGGACAGGGGGTTTGAAGAGACCCAGTACTTC. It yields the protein CASSQRIRDRGFEETQYF.

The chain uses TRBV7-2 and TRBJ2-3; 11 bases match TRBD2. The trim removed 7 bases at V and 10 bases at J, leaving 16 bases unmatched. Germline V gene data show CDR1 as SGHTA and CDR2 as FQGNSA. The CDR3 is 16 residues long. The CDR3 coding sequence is TGTGCCAGCAACCCCGGGACTAGCGGTAGGGGAATGGCGCAGTATTTT. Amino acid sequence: CASNPGTSGRGMAQYF.

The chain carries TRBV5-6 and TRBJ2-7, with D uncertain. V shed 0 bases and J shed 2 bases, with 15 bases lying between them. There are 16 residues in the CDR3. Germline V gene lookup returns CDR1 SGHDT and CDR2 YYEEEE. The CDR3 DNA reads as TGTGCCAGCAGCTTGGGGCTCCACCCCAACGCCTACGAGCAGTACTTC. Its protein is CASSLGLHPNAYEQYF.

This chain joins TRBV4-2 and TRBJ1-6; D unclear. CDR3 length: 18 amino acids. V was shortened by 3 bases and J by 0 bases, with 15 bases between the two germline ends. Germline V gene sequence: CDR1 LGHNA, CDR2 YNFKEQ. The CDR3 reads CASSQSDGGSSYNSPLHF. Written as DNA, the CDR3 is TGTGCCAGCAGCCAGTCGGACGGAGGAAGCTCCTATAATTCACCCCTCCACTTT.

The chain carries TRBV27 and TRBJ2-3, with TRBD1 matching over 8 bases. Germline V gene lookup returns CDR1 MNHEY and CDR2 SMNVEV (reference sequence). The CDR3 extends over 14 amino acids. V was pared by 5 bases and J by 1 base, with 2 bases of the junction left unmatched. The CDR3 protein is CASSADRGTDTQYF. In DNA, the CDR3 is TGTGCCAGCAGTGCGGACAGGGGCACAGATACGCAGTATTTT.

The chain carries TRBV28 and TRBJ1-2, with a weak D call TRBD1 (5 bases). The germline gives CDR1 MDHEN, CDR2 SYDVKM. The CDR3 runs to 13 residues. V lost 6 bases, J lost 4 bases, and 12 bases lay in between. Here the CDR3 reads CASSSGLSYGYTF. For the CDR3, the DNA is TGTGCCAGCAGCTCGGGACTTAGCTATGGCTACACCTTC.

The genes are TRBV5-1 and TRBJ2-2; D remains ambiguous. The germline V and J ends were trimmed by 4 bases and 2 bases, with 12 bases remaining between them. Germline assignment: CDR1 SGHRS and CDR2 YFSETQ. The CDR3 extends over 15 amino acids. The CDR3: CASSDTAINTGELFF. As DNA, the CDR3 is TGCGCCAGCAGCGATACAGCAATAAACACCGGGGAGCTGTTTTTT.

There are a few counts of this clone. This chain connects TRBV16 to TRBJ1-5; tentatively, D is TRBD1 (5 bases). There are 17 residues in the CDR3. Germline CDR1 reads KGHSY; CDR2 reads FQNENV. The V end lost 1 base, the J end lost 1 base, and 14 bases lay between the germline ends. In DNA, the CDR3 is TGTGCCAGCAGCCAATTCGCCAGGGCAGGGAGCAATCAGCCCCAGCATTTT. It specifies CASSQFARAGSNQPQHF.

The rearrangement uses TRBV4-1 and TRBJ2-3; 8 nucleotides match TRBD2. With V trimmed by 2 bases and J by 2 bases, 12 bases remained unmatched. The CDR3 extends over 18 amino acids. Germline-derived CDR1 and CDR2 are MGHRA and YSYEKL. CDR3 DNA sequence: TGCGCCAGCAGCCAATATGCCTGGCGGGAGGTATTCACAGATACGCAGTATTTT. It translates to CASSQYAWREVFTDTQYF.

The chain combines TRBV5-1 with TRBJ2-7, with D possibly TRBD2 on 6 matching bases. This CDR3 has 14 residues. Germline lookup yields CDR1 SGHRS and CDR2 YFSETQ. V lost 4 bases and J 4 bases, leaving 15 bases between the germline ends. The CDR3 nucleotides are TGCGCCAGCAGCCCGGGACTTCACCAATACGAGCAGTACTTC. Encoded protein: CASSPGLHQYEQYF.

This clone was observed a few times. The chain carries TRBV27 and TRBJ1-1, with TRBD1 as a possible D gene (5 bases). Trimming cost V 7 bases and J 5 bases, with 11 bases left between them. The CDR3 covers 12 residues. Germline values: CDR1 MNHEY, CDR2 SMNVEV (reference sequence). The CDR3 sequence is CASKTGVTEAFF. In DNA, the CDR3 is TGTGCCAGCAAGACGGGGGTGACTGAAGCTTTCTTT.

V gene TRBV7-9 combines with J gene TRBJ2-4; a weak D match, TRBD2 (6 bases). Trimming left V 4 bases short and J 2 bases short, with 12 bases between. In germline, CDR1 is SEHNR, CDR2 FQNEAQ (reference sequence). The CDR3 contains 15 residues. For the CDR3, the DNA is TGTGCCAGCAGCTACCTGGGGGGAACCAAAAACATTCAGTACTTC. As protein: CASSYLGGTKNIQYF.

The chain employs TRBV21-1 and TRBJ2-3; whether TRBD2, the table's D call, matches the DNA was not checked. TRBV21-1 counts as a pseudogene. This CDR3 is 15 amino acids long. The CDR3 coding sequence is TGTGCCAACAACGTTAGATTGGCGGCCACAGATACGCAGTATTTT. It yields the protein CANNVRLAATDTQYF.

The CDR3 here is CASSLEGITEAFF. DNA of the CDR3: TGTGCCAGCAGCTTGGAGGGGATCACTGAAGCTTTCTTT. The chain couples TRBV7-2 to TRBJ1-1, with D possibly TRBD1 on 5 matching bases. CDR1 is SGHTA and CDR2 is FQGNSA in the germline V gene. The CDR3 loop spans 13 amino acids. The germline V and J ends were trimmed by 3 bases and 4 bases, with 9 bases remaining between them. The complete variable domain, with remaining parts taken from reference TRBV7-2 and TRBJ1-1, reads GAGVSQSPSNKVTEKGKDVELRCDPISGHTALYWYRQSLGQGLEFLIYFQGNSAPDKSGLPSDRFSAERTGGSVSTLTIQRTQQEDSAVYLCASSLEGITEAFFGQGTRLTVV.

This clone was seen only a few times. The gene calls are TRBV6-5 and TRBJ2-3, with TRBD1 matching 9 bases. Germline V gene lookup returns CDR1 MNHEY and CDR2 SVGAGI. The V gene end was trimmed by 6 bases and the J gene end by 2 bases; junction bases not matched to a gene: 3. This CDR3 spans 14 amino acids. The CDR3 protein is CASSRDRATDTQYF. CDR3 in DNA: TGTGCCAGCAGCCGGGACAGGGCCACAGATACGCAGTATTTT.

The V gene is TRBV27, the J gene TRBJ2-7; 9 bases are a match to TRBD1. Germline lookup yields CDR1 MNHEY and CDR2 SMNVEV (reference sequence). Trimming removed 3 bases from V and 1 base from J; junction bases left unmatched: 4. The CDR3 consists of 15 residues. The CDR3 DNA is TGTGCCAGCAGTTTTCTGGGACAGGGATCCTACGAGCAGTACTTC. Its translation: CASSFLGQGSYEQYF.

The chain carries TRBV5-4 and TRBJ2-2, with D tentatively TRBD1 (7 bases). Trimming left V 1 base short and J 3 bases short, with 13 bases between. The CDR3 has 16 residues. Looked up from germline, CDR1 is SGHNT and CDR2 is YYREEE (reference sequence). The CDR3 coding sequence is TGTGCCAGCAGCTTGAACGGAGGGGGCCACACCGGGGAGCTGTTTTTT. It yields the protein CASSLNGGGHTGELFF.

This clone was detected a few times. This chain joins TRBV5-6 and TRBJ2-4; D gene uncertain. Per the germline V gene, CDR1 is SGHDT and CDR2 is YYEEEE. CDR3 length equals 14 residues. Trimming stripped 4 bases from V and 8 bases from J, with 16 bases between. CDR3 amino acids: CASSGDDRPDIQYF. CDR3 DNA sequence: TGTGCCAGCAGCGGAGACGATCGCCCCGACATTCAGTACTTC.

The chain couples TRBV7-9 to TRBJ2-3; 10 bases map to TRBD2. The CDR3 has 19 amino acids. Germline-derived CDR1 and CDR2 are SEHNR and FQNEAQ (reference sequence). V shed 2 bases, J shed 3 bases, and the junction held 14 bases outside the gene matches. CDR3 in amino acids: CASSLRTSGASMATDTQYF. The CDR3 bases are TGTGCCAGCAGCTTAAGAACTAGCGGGGCCTCGATGGCTACAGATACGCAGTATTTT.